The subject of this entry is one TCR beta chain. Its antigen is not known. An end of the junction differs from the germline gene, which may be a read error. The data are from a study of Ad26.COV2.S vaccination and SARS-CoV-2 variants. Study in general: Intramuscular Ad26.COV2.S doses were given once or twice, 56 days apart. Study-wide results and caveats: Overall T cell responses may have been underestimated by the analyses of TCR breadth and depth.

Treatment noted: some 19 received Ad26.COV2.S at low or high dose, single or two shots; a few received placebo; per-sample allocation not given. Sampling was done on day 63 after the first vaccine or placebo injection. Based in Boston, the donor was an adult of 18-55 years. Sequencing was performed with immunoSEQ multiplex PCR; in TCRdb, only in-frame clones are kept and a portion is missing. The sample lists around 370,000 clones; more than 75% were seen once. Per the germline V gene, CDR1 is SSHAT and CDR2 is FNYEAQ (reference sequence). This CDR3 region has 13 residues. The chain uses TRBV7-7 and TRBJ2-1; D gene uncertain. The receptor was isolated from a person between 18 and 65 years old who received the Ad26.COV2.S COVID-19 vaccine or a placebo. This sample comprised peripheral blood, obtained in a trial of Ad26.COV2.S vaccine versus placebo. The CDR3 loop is CASSLGSHGEQFF. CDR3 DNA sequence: TGTGCTAGCAGCTTAGGTAGCCATGGAGAGCAGTTCTTC. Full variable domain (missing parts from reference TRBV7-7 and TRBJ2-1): GAGVSQSPRYKVTKRGQDVTLRCDPISSHATLYWYQQALGQGPEFLTYFNYEAQPDKSGLPSDRFSAERPEGSISTLTIQRTEQRDSAMYRCASSLGSHGEQFFGPGTRLTVL.